Presented here are 31 T cell receptor beta chains from one specimen sequenced in a study of siplizumab effects on memory and regulatory T cells. TCRdb keeps only in-frame clones here, not all; method: immunoSEQ multiplex PCR. Of about 56,000 clones listed, 95% to 98% are singletons. The sample taken for sequencing was naive CD8+ T cells sorted from blood. The receptors stem from a human donor in good health.

The chain links TRBV7-2 to TRBJ2-7, with 10 bases that match TRBD1. Germline CDR1 and CDR2: SGHTA and FQGNSA. V lost 2 bases to trimming and J lost 1 base; unmatched junction nucleotides: 2. CDR3 length: 15 amino acids. The CDR3 protein is CASSLPGQGSYEQYF. The CDR3 DNA is TGTGCCAGCAGCTTACCGGGACAGGGGTCCTACGAGCAGTACTTC. The full variable domain, its missing parts supplied by reference TRBV7-2 and TRBJ2-7, is GAGVSQSPSNKVTEKGKDVELRCDPISGHTALYWYRQSLGQGLEFLIYFQGNSAPDKSGLPSDRFSAERTGGSVSTLTIQRTQQEDSAVYLCASSLPGQGSYEQYFGPGTRLTVT.

The V gene is TRBV6-5, the J gene TRBJ2-5, with D maybe TRBD1 (5 bases). The CDR3 runs 15 residues. V lost 5 bases and J 5 bases, leaving 18 bases between the germline ends. From germline, CDR1 is MNHEY and CDR2 SVGAGI. The CDR3 here is CASSLTTDISETQYF. As DNA, the CDR3 is TGTGCCAGCAGTCTAACGACAGACATCTCTGAGACCCAGTACTTC.

The sample holds one count of this clone. The chain combines TRBV7-6 with TRBJ2-6; D is perhaps TRBD1 (6 bases). Trimming removed 4 bases from V and 4 bases from J, with 11 bases in between. This CDR3 contains 15 residues. In germline, CDR1 is SGHVS, CDR2 FNYEAQ. The CDR3 DNA reads TGTGCCAGCAGCTCAACAGGGACCGGGGCCAACGTCCTGACTTTC. Protein sequence: CASSSTGTGANVLTF.

This sequence joins TRBV13 and TRBJ2-1; D is undetermined. The V gene's germline CDR1 is PRHDT and CDR2 FYEKMQ (reference sequence). The CDR3 length is 14 residues. V was clipped by 4 bases and J by 7 bases, with 14 bases between them. The CDR3 here is CASSSDRPGNEQFF. CDR3 nucleotide sequence: TGTGCCAGCAGCTCGGACCGTCCCGGGAATGAGCAGTTCTTC. The full variable domain, with the rest looked up from reference TRBV13 and TRBJ2-1, is AAGVIQSPRHLIKEKRETATLKCYPIPRHDTVYWYQQGPGQDPQFLISFYEKMQSDKGSIPDRFSAQQFSDYHSELNMSSLELGDSALYFCASSSDRPGNEQFFGPGTRLTVL.

The chain carries TRBV6-6 and TRBJ2-7, with D possibly matching TRBD2 (5 bases). CDR1 and CDR2 (germline): MNHNY, SVGAGI (reference sequence). This CDR3 comprises 12 residues. V gave up 0 bases and J gave up 5 bases, with 5 bases separating them. CDR3 nucleotide sequence: TGTGCCAGCAGTTACTCCGGGGACGAGCAGTACTTC. It yields the protein CASSYSGDEQYF.

The J gene is TRBJ2-3, the V gene TRBV10-3; TRBD1 matches 9 bases. CDR1 is ENHRY, CDR2 SYGVKD, per germline. The V gene end was trimmed by 2 bases and the J gene end by 2 bases; junction bases not matched to a gene: 2. The CDR3 has 15 residues. The CDR3 loop reads CAISEGTGSTDTQYF. The CDR3 nucleotides read TGTGCCATCAGTGAGGGGACAGGGTCCACAGATACGCAGTATTTT.

The chain uses TRBV19 and TRBJ2-3; no firm D call. The germline V gene encodes CDR1 LNHDA and CDR2 SQIVND (reference sequence). The CDR3 has 10 amino acids. V was clipped by 11 bases and J by 4 bases, with 7 bases between them. The CDR3 nucleotides are TGTGCCGCTGGCGCAGATACGCAGTATTTT. Its protein product is CAAGADTQYF.

The gene calls are TRBV27 and TRBJ1-5; D remains ambiguous. The CDR3 has 13 residues. Trimming pared 3 bases from V and 0 bases from J, leaving 3 bases between. Germline values: CDR1 MNHEY, CDR2 SMNVEV (reference sequence). Here the CDR3 reads CASSFNSNQPQHF. DNA for the CDR3: TGTGCCAGCAGTTTTAATAGCAATCAGCCCCAGCATTTT.

The chain carries TRBV20-1 and TRBJ1-1, with D hard to call. This CDR3 is 11 amino acids long. The germline gives CDR1 DFQATT, CDR2 SNEGSKA (reference sequence). V lost 3 bases and J lost 8, with 10 bases in between. The CDR3 DNA reads TGCAGTGCTAGTAACAGCTCGGAAGCTTTCTTT. Translating gives CSASNSSEAFF.

This clone was found once. V gene TRBV4-2 combines with J gene TRBJ2-4; D not certain. The CDR3 has 18 residues. Looked up from germline, CDR1 is LGHNA and CDR2 is YNFKEQ. The V end lost 1 base, the J end lost 0 bases, and 16 bases lay between the germline ends. CDR3 sequence (DNA): TGTGCCAGCAGCCAAGGTGATGCGAGGCTCTTAGCCAAAAACATTCAGTACTTC. Its translation: CASSQGDARLLAKNIQYF.

The gene calls are TRBV6-6 and TRBJ2-7; D is perhaps TRBD2 (6 bases). CDR1 MNHNY and CDR2 SVGAGI come from the germline V gene (reference sequence). This CDR3 has 15 residues. V was trimmed by 5 bases and J by 3 bases, leaving 17 bases between them. The CDR3 nucleotides read TGTGCCAGCAGTGGCTCTCGGGACTCAATCTACGAGCAGTACTTC. Translation: CASSGSRDSIYEQYF.

The chain links TRBV5-1 to TRBJ2-7, with TRBD2 as a possible D gene (6 bases). CDR1 and CDR2 (germline): SGHRS, YFSETQ. The CDR3 loop spans 13 amino acids. Trimming stripped 0 bases from V and 5 bases from J, with 9 bases between. The CDR3 reads CASSLEVADEQYF. The CDR3 DNA sequence: TGCGCCAGCAGCTTGGAGGTAGCGGACGAGCAGTACTTC.

The rearrangement uses TRBV27 and TRBJ1-5; D is unclear. The V end was cut by 5 bases, the J end by 1 base, with 9 bases between. Per germline, CDR1 MNHEY and CDR2 SMNVEV (reference sequence). The CDR3 has 14 amino acids. CDR3 bases: TGTGCCAGCAGTCCCGGAGCGAGCAATCAGCCCCAGCATTTT. Its translation is CASSPGASNQPQHF.

The chain couples TRBV7-9 to TRBJ2-5; tentative D call: TRBD1 (5 bases). In germline, CDR1 is SEHNR, CDR2 FQNEAQ (reference sequence). CDR3 length equals 16 residues. V gave up 2 bases and J gave up 5 bases, with 18 bases separating them. CDR3 in amino acids: CASSLSNRLGTETQYF. CDR3 DNA: TGTGCCAGCAGCTTATCGAACAGGTTAGGAACGGAGACCCAGTACTTC.

The chain is built from TRBV14 and TRBJ2-1, with D unclear. The germline CDR1 and CDR2 sequences are SGHDN and FVKESK. V was trimmed by 4 bases and J by 5 bases, leaving 15 bases between them. The CDR3 consists of 15 residues. For the CDR3, the DNA is TGTGCCAGCAGCCCCGGGCACACGTTCAACAATGAGCAGTTCTTC. Translating it yields CASSPGHTFNNEQFF. Full variable domain (remainder filled in from reference TRBV14 and TRBJ2-1): EAGVTQFPSHSVIEKGQTVTLRCDPISGHDNLYWYRRVMGKEIKFLLHFVKESKQDESGMPNNRFLAERTGGTYSTLKVQPAELEDSGVYFCASSPGHTFNNEQFFGPGTRLTVL.

Only one count was recorded for this clone. This sequence joins TRBV13 and TRBJ2-5, with 8 bases identical to TRBD2. The CDR3 covers 15 residues. Looked up from germline, CDR1 is PRHDT and CDR2 is FYEKMQ (reference sequence). V lost 5 bases to trimming and J lost 6 bases; unmatched junction nucleotides: 11. The CDR3 loop is CASSQRGGRGKTQYF. The DNA for the CDR3 is TGTGCCAGCAGCCAACGGGGGGGTAGAGGGAAGACCCAGTACTTC.

This CDR3 is CASELAGDYEQYF. In DNA form, the CDR3 reads TGTGCCAGCGAACTAGCGGGAGACTACGAGCAGTACTTC. The gene calls are TRBV28 and TRBJ2-7, with 11 positions matching TRBD2. Unmatched junction bases numbered 3, after V lost 8 bases and J lost 3 bases. The CDR3 consists of 13 residues. The germline V gene encodes CDR1 MDHEN and CDR2 SYDVKM.

The J gene is TRBJ1-1, the V gene TRBV7-9; D is unclear. This CDR3 is 10 amino acids long. Trimming left V 3 bases short and J 4 bases short, with 0 bases between. CDR1 and CDR2 (germline): SEHNR, FQNEAQ (reference sequence). This CDR3 is CASSFTEAFF. CDR3 coding DNA: TGTGCCAGCAGCTTCACTGAAGCTTTCTTT.

This chain links TRBV7-2 with TRBJ2-7; D not resolved. V was pared by 4 bases and J by 1 base, with 2 bases between. The CDR3 has 11 amino acids. Germline V gives CDR1 SGHTA, CDR2 FQGNSA. The CDR3 sequence: CASSWSYEQYF. The CDR3 nucleotides are TGTGCCAGCAGCTGGTCCTACGAGCAGTACTTC.

This CDR3 is CAISVFGGLAGEDTQYF. The CDR3 coding sequence is TGTGCCATCAGTGTCTTCGGGGGACTAGCGGGAGAAGATACGCAGTATTTT. The V gene is TRBV10-3, the J gene TRBJ2-3; TRBD2 aligns across 14 bases. There are 17 residues in the CDR3. Germline V lookup: CDR1 ENHRY, CDR2 SYGVKD. The V and J ends lost 4 bases and 5 bases, in that order; junction bases with no gene match: 8.

In its sample, this clone was seen once. The chain recombines TRBV4-3 with TRBJ2-5; D not certain. The CDR3 totals 14 residues. CDR1 and CDR2 (germline): LGHNA, YSLEER. The V end lost 0 bases, the J end lost 1 base, and 6 bases lay between the germline ends. The CDR3: CASSQDSGQETQYF. CDR3 nucleotides: TGCGCCAGCAGCCAAGATTCGGGCCAAGAGACCCAGTACTTC.

V usage is TRBV7-6 and J usage is TRBJ2-1; TRBD2 aligns across 12 bases. Germline assignment: CDR1 SGHVS and CDR2 FNYEAQ. This CDR3 region has 16 residues. J was trimmed by 10 bases and V by 5 bases; bases with no gene match: 12. Written as DNA, the CDR3 is TGTGCCAGCAGCATCCTGACTAGCGGGAGCCTCGGGGAGCAGTTCTTC. Amino acids: CASSILTSGSLGEQFF.

This clone appeared once. CDR3 DNA sequence: TGTGCCAGCAGTGGGGGGTTGGAGACCCAGTACTTC. It translates to CASSGGLETQYF. The chain carries TRBV2 and TRBJ2-5; D is perhaps TRBD1 or TRBD2 (5 bases each). Trimming took off 4 bases at V and 5 bases at J, with 8 bases between the two ends. The CDR3 length is 12 residues. Germline CDR1 reads SNHLY; CDR2 reads FYNNEI.

The chain uses TRBV11-1 and TRBJ2-5; 12 nucleotides line up with TRBD2. Germline V gene data show CDR1 as SGHAT and CDR2 as FQDESV (reference sequence). J was trimmed by 4 bases and V by 4 bases; bases with no gene match: 4. The CDR3 extends over 15 amino acids. The DNA for the CDR3 is TGTGCCAGCAGCTCGACTAGCGGGAGCTCAGAGACCCAGTACTTC. This sequence encodes CASSSTSGSSETQYF. The full variable domain, completed using reference TRBV11-1 and TRBJ2-5, is EAEVAQSPRYKITEKSQAVAFWCDPISGHATLYWYRQILGQGPELLVQFQDESVVDDSQLPKDRFSAERLKGVDSTLKIQPAELGDSAMYLCASSSTSGSSETQYFGPGTRLLVL.

The chain couples TRBV5-8 to TRBJ2-1; 13 positions agree with TRBD2. Germline V gene data show CDR1 as SGHTS and CDR2 as YDEGEE. With 1 base clipped from V and 8 bases from J, the junction kept 6 bases outside the gene matches. The CDR3 extends over 16 amino acids. The CDR3 loop is CASSLRTSGRSHEQFF. CDR3 coding DNA: TGTGCCAGCAGCTTGCGGACTAGCGGGAGAAGCCATGAGCAGTTCTTC.

Details on this clone: In the same sample, other DNA sequences code for this CDR3. The chain carries TRBV4-1 and TRBJ2-5; D remains unclear. This CDR3 region has 13 residues. The V gene lost 1 base and the J gene lost 3 bases, with 6 bases spanning the gap. Germline V lookup: CDR1 MGHRA, CDR2 YSYEKL. DNA for the CDR3: TGCGCCAGCAGCCAAGTGGGTGAAGAGACCCAGTACTTC. Its protein product is CASSQVGEETQYF.

Comments on this clone: Germline is not matched at one junction end, which may reflect a read error. This chain connects TRBV7-7 to TRBJ2-2; 10 nucleotides agree with TRBD2. There are 15 residues in the CDR3. Per germline, CDR1 SSHAT and CDR2 FNYEAQ (reference sequence). The CDR3 DNA follows: TGTGCTAGCAGCCCAGGACTAGCGGACACCGGGGAGCTGTTTTTT. It codes for CASSPGLADTGELFF.

The chain joins TRBV10-3 to TRBJ2-1; 7 bases match TRBD2. There are 14 residues in the CDR3. Per the germline V gene, CDR1 is ENHRY and CDR2 is SYGVKD. J gave up 8 bases and V 7 bases, and 11 bases lay outside the gene matches. The CDR3 sequence is CAINGGGNLHEQFF. The CDR3 coding sequence is TGTGCCATCAATGGGGGGGGGAACTTGCATGAGCAGTTCTTC.

The CDR3 bases are TGTGCCAGCAGCAAGGGTCTAGCGGGAGCCGGGAATGAGCAGTTCTTC. It encodes CASSKGLAGAGNEQFF. The chain employs TRBV9 and TRBJ2-1; TRBD2 aligns across 10 bases. After removal of 4 bases from V and 7 bases from J, the junction contained 11 bases not matched to a gene. The V gene's germline CDR1 is SGDLS and CDR2 YYNGEE. The CDR3 consists of 16 residues.

The rearrangement joins TRBV11-2 to TRBJ1-5; D not certain. CDR3 length: 12 amino acids. Between the trimmed V and J ends, which lost 0 bases and 6 bases, there was a span of 3 bases. The germline gives CDR1 SGHAT, CDR2 FQNNGV. The CDR3 spells CASSLEAQPQHF. The CDR3 DNA sequence: TGTGCCAGCAGCTTAGAGGCTCAGCCCCAGCATTTT.

This clone was detected once. This chain joins TRBV5-6 and TRBJ2-7; TRBD2 is a possible D gene (5 bases). The CDR3 is 12 amino acids. Germline values: CDR1 SGHDT, CDR2 YYEEEE. V lost 3 bases, J lost 4 bases, and 8 bases lay in between. The DNA of the CDR3 is TGTGCCAGCAGCTGGGGAGAGTACGAGCAGTACTTC. This gives the protein CASSWGEYEQYF.